This T cell receptor (beta chain) derives from a study of tumor-infiltrating lymphocytes in primary liver carcinoma. General observations from the study: Tumor specimens were characterized by a significantly higher top-250-clone fraction than blood (p = 0.039).

Co-extracted RNA and DNA came from around 18-30 mg of unsorted bulk tissue. For this clonotype: The antigen is unknown. Germline is not matched at one junction end, which may reflect a read error.

CDR3 length: 17 residues. From germline, CDR1 is PRHDT and CDR2 FYEKMQ (reference sequence). The template, approximately 500 ng total RNA, yielded TCR beta cDNA made with a constant-region primer. Construction of TCR beta libraries relied on three successive nested multiplex PCR rounds employing slightly modified ARM-PCR. TRBV1-TRBV30 forward primers paired with a C-beta reverse primer drove the first two PCR rounds, about 9 cycles each. TCRdb passed the multiplex PCR reads through MiXCR, listing each CDR3 protein once. The data contain approximately 20,000 distinct CDR3 sequences, almost 80% of them singletons.

Material: liver tumor tissue from sampling region 1. The subset denotes: tumor region T1, superior pole. The TCR comes from a woman in her 30s with primary liver carcinoma and hepatitis B virus infection. V usage is TRBV13 and J usage is TRBJ1-1; no clear D. CDR3 loop: CGSSLGGFGIGDTEAFF. DNA of the CDR3: TGTGGCAGCAGCTTAGGAGGCTTTGGTATTGGGGACACTGAAGCTTTCTTT.